The TCR beta chain described here comes from a study of post-analysis software for immune sequencing data (dated by TCRdb to about 2015). About the study as a whole: Relapsing-remitting, secondary progressive and progressive-relapsing multiple sclerosis were recorded as disease courses, and subtype annotation was lacking for some patients. A subset of samples was prepared in parallel using single-end sample barcoding, then pooled and co-amplified after Illumina adapter ligation. The patient repertoires were set against ten to eleven previously published healthy control repertoires from donors whose ages ranged from roughly 6 to 25 years. Broad study findings and their caveats: When samples were clustered directly using the F measure, samples prepared in the same batch co-clustered strongly, which prompted a batch-effect correction. The multiple sclerosis patient group was slightly younger than the control group. Normalized Chao1 diversity was significantly lower in multiple sclerosis patients than controls, suggesting substantial peripheral T-cell clonal expansion. Patients showed significantly higher frequencies than controls for about five TRBV segments, among them TRBV5-6, TRBV5-1 and TRBV20-1.

Per the germline V gene, SGHRS is the CDR1 and YFSETQ is the CDR2. Taken from cysteine to phenylalanine, the CDR3 has 13 residues. Just the 39-base CDR3 DNA is kept, in frame starting at base 1. The junction carries 10 bases between V and J, which are trimmed by 0 bases and 9 bases respectively. The library was built by means of PCR. The sequencer listed for this sample is Illumina HiSeq 2500. Unique molecular identifiers were incorporated into TCR beta cDNA libraries to reduce PCR and sequencing biases. Approximately 500,000 cDNA molecules were obtained per 1 to 10 million input T cells, so each molecule approximated one T cell. Patient libraries were prepared and sequenced with the same protocol used for the earlier healthy control dataset. Samples belonging to the same batch were prepared together, multiplexed and sequenced on a shared HiSeq lane. Processing in the source paper ran as follows. Raw barcoded reads were processed with MIGEC, and single-read molecular identifier groups were discarded before consensus assembly and CDR3 extraction. VDJtools was used for post-analysis of the clonotype tables, with diversity normalized by down-sampling every dataset to the smallest sample size. To correct batch-related cross-sample contamination, repertoire overlap clustering matched CDR3 amino acid sequences but not nucleotide sequences. Clones were called with MiXCR by TCRdb after fastp trimmed the public reads at Q25, and only in-frame beta chains were retained. When rows share a CDR3 protein, they turn into one entry using the most common DNA and genes. Here the V and J calls rest on TCRdb's processing, not on the authors' analysis. The sample profile shows 700,000 to 900,000 distinct CDR3 sequences; around 42% of them were found once. The ten most abundant clones make up roughly 5% of the sample.

To demonstrate the VDJtools post-analysis software, the study profiled TCR beta repertoires from the peripheral blood of 10 to 15 young patients with multiple sclerosis. The patients with multiple sclerosis were children and adolescents between roughly 6 and 17 years of age. Notes on this clonotype: Its antigen is currently not known. Base quality data are lacking; no much larger clone is found one base away.

In this chain, TRBV5-1 is recombined with TRBJ2-1; matching of 6 bases hints at TRBD2 as the D gene. Sequences were obtained from blood. The sequence was collected from a girl aged 5-17 years with multiple sclerosis. In nucleotides, the sequence is TGCGCCAGCAGCTTGGCCTTGGAGGGTGAGCAGTTCTTC. This codes for CASSLALEGEQFF.